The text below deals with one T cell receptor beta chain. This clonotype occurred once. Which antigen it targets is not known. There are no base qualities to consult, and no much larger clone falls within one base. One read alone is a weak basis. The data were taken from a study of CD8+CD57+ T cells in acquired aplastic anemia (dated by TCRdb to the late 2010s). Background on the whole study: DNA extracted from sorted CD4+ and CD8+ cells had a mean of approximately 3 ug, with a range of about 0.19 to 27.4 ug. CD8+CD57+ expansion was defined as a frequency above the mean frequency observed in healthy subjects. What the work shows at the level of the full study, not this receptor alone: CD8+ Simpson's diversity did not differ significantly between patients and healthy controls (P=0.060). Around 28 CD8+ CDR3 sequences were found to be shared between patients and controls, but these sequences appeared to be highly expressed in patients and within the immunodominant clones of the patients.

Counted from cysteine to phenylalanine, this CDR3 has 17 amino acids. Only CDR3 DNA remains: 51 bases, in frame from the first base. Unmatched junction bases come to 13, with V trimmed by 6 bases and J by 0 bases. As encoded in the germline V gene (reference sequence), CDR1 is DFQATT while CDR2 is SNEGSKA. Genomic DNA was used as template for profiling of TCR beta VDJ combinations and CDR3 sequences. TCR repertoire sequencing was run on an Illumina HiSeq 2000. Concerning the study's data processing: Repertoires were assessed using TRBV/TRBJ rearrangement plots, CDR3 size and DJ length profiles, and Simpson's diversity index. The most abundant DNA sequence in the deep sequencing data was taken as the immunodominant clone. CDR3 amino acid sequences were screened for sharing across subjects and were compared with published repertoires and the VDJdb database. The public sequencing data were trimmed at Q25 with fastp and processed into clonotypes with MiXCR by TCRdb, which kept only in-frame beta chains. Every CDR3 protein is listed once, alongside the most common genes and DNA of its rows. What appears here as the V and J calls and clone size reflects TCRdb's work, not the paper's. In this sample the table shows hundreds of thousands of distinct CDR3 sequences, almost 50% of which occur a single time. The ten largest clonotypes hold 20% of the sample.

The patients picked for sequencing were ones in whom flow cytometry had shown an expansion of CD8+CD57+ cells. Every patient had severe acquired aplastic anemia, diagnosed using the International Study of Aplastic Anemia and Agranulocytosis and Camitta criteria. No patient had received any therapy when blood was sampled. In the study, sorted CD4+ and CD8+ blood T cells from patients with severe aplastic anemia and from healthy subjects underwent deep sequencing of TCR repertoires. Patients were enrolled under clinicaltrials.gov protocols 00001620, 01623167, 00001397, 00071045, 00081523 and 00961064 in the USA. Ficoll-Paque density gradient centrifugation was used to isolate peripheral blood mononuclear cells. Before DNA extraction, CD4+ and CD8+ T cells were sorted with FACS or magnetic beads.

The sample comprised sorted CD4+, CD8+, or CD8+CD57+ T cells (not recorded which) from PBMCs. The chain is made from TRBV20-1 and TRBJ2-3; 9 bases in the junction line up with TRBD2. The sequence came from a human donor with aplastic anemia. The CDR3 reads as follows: CSATLELAGGSTDTQYF. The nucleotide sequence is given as TGCAGTGCAACCCTCGAGTTGGCGGGGGGGAGCACAGATACGCAGTATTTT.